The clone carrying this T cell receptor beta chain showed up just a few times. Its antigen is not identified. The data were taken from a study of somatic mutations in cytotoxic T cells in rheumatoid arthritis. This CDR3 contains 12 residues. The V end lost 3 bases, the J end lost 3 bases, and 6 bases lay between the germline ends. Per the germline V gene, CDR1 is SGHDN and CDR2 is FVKESK. Findings and limits, study-wide: Exceedance of 20% of CD8+ cells by the largest CD8+ clone occurred in 8 of 65 patients.

The protocol was immunoSEQ multiplex PCR, while the TCRdb copy is restricted to in-frame clones and leaves out a portion. Here the sample spans fewer than 13,000 clones, around 75% being singletons. The sequence came from a man aged 60 to 75 in good health. The sample comprised CD8+ T cells sorted from blood. The J gene is TRBJ2-7, the V gene TRBV14; no clear D. The CDR3 DNA follows: TGTGCCAGCAGCCAGGGTAGCTACGAGCAGTACTTC. This codes for CASSQGSYEQYF.